These T cell receptor beta chains were read from a single sample in a study of T cell changes during pregnancy in multiple sclerosis. Sequencing used immunoSEQ multiplex PCR; TCRdb keeps in-frame clones, though not all of them. The sample carries about 84,000 clones, about 95% recorded once. This sample comprised peripheral blood, obtained in the third trimester of pregnancy. Receptors were obtained from a female donor with multiple sclerosis, enrolled in a pregnancy study. Each CDR3 is given with its conserved first and last residue. Each record gives: V gene, clone size, J gene, D gene, CDR3 protein, CDR3 DNA. The D gene is left open where the match is weak. Clone size is not always given. Where it is, it says once, few, many or a class for expanded clones.

TRBV4-2,.,TRBJ1-3,.,CASSQDPETGSNTIYF,TGTGCCAGCAGCCAAGATCCCGAAACAGGGAGTAACACCATATATTTT
TRBV14,.,TRBJ1-4,TRBD1,CASSLQTGISEKLFF,TGTGCCAGCAGCCTACAGACAGGGATCAGTGAAAAACTGTTTTTT
TRBV14,.,TRBJ2-1,TRBD2,CASSQGTSASYNEQFF,TGTGCCAGCAGCCAAGGGACTAGCGCTTCGTACAATGAGCAGTTCTTC
TRBV7-9,once,TRBJ2-2,.,CASSFYSRSGTGELFF,TGTGCCAGCAGCTTTTATTCCAGATCGGGCACCGGGGAGCTGTTTTTT
TRBV9,.,TRBJ2-1,.,CASSVGVRGGGNEQFF,TGTGCCAGCAGCGTAGGGGTACGAGGGGGTGGGAATGAGCAGTTCTTC
TRBV7-3,.,TRBJ2-2,.,CASSPRTSNTGELFF,TGTGCCAGCAGCCCGCGGACATCGAACACCGGGGAGCTGTTTTTT
TRBV5-8,.,TRBJ1-3,.,CASSRETFGNTIYF,TGTGCCAGCAGCCGGGAAACTTTTGGAAACACCATATATTTT
TRBV6-5,.,TRBJ1-5,.,CASYPGNNQPQHF,TGTGCCAGCTACCCAGGGAACAATCAGCCCCAGCATTTT
TRBV6-5,.,TRBJ1-4,.,CASSYMGPATNEKLFF,TGTGCCAGCAGCTACATGGGCCCAGCAACTAATGAAAAACTGTTTTTT
TRBV29-1,.,TRBJ2-7,TRBD1,CSVVQLALSGQGVYEQYF,TGCAGCGTCGTTCAGCTTGCCCTCTCGGGACAGGGGGTTTACGAGCAGTACTTC
TRBV2,.,TRBJ2-2,TRBD2,CAIIRRTQGTSGPNTGELFF,TGTGCCATTATTCGTCGGACCCAGGGGACTAGCGGTCCGAACACCGGGGAGCTGTTTTTT
TRBV29-1,.,TRBJ2-7,TRBD1,CSAVGQGGSYEQYF,TGCAGCGCTGTGGGACAGGGGGGTTCCTACGAGCAGTACTTC
TRBV7-9,.,TRBJ2-3,TRBD1,CASSLWTGNTDTQYF,TGTGCCAGCAGCTTATGGACAGGGAACACAGATACGCAGTATTTT
TRBV29-1,.,TRBJ1-1,.,CSVFPVMNTEAFF,TGCAGCGTTTTCCCAGTCATGAACACTGAAGCTTTCTTT
TRBV5-1,.,TRBJ2-5,.,CASFKTGGGRETQYF,TGCGCCAGTTTCAAAACGGGGGGCGGGCGAGAGACCCAGTACTTC
TRBV11-1,.,TRBJ2-1,TRBD2,CASSLTSGGVGAYNEQFF,TGTGCCAGCAGCTTAACTAGCGGGGGGGTAGGGGCCTACAATGAGCAGTTCTTC
TRBV2,few,TRBJ1-1,.,CASRRLEAFF,TGTGCCAGCAGACGACTTGAAGCTTTCTTT
TRBV9,.,TRBJ2-7,.,CASSASSRAYEQYF,TGTGCCAGCAGCGCATCCTCCCGGGCCTACGAGCAGTACTTC
TRBV19,.,TRBJ1-5,.,CASSMAAPWSRPQHF,TGTGCCAGTAGTATGGCGGCCCCGTGGTCTCGGCCCCAGCATTTT
TRBV4-1,.,TRBJ1-1,.,CASSQGRFTEAFF,TGCGCCAGCAGCCAAGGCCGGTTCACTGAAGCTTTCTTT
TRBV4-2,.,TRBJ1-2,.,CASSQGQNALNYGYTF,TGTGCCAGCAGCCAAGGACAGAACGCACTTAACTATGGCTACACCTTC
TRBV19,.,TRBJ1-1,TRBD1,CASITIQGGAFF,TGTGCCAGCATTACAATACAGGGGGGAGCTTTCTTT
TRBV27,.,TRBJ1-1,.,CASSSLFPAGQRVNTEAFF,TGTGCCAGCAGTTCCCTATTTCCCGCCGGACAGAGGGTGAACACTGAAGCTTTCTTT
TRBV7-8,.,TRBJ1-5,.,CASSLITDNQPQHF,TGTGCCAGCAGCTTGATCACAGACAATCAGCCCCAGCATTTT
TRBV30,.,TRBJ1-5,.,CAWSGGSNQPQHF,TGTGCCTGGAGCGGGGGGAGCAATCAGCCCCAGCATTTT
TRBV5-1,.,TRBJ1-2,TRBD1,CASSTDRGVGYTF,TGCGCCAGCAGCACGGACAGGGGTGTTGGTTACACCTTC
TRBV7-9,.,TRBJ2-1,.,CASSQGGEQFF,TGTGCCAGCAGCCAAGGGGGTGAGCAGTTCTTC
TRBV5-1,.,TRBJ1-4,.,CASSLVPSGDASEKLFF,TGCGCCAGCAGCTTGGTTCCGTCGGGGGACGCCAGTGAAAAACTGTTTTTT
TRBV5-4,.,TRBJ2-7,TRBD1,CASGGGTGAYEQYF,TGTGCCAGCGGAGGCGGGACAGGGGCATACGAGCAGTACTTC
TRBV7-9,once,TRBJ1-1,.,CASNPPTGYTEAFF,TGTGCCAGCAACCCCCCGACGGGGTACACTGAAGCTTTCTTT
TRBV10-3,.,TRBJ1-1,.,CAISQVDRGNTEAFF,TGTGCCATCAGCCAAGTAGACAGAGGGAACACTGAAGCTTTCTTT
TRBV2,.,TRBJ2-5,TRBD1,CATTKWTGEVETQYF,TGTGCCACGACAAAATGGACAGGGGAGGTGGAGACCCAGTACTTC
TRBV27,few,TRBJ2-7,TRBD1,CASSPGTGVVEQYF,TGTGCCAGCAGTCCCGGGACAGGGGTGGTCGAGCAGTACTTC
TRBV6-5,.,TRBJ2-7,.,CASSYSFGLEQYF,TGTGCCAGCAGTTACTCGTTTGGGCTCGAGCAGTACTTC
TRBV7-8,once,TRBJ1-2,.,CASSLASRNYGYTF,TGTGCCAGCAGCTTAGCGTCGCGGAACTATGGCTACACCTTC
TRBV2,.,TRBJ2-7,.,CASSETALTPIEQYF,TGTGCCAGCAGTGAGACAGCCCTGACTCCTATCGAGCAGTACTTC
TRBV4-1,.,TRBJ2-5,TRBD2,CASSQVFTGGPGRETQYF,TGCGCCAGCAGCCAAGTTTTCACGGGGGGGCCCGGGAGGGAGACCCAGTACTTC
TRBV5-6,.,TRBJ2-1,.,CASSLLGEQFF,TGTGCCAGCAGCTTACTAGGTGAGCAGTTCTTC
TRBV4-1,.,TRBJ2-3,TRBD2,CASGPSGGLDTQYF,TGCGCCAGCGGGCCTAGCGGGGGGTTAGATACGCAGTATTTT
TRBV2,.,TRBJ1-5,.,CASTGQPPKPQHF,TGTGCCAGCACCGGACAGCCCCCGAAGCCCCAGCATTTT
TRBV7-3,.,TRBJ1-1,.,CASSLEGVTEAFF,TGTGCCAGCAGCTTAGAGGGGGTCACTGAAGCTTTCTTT
TRBV7-2,.,TRBJ2-5,TRBD2,CASSDTSGTYQETQYF,TGTGCCAGCAGCGACACTAGCGGGACCTACCAAGAGACCCAGTACTTC
TRBV6-6,.,TRBJ1-1,TRBD1,CASSYVTGEPEAFF,TGTGCCAGCAGTTACGTAACAGGGGAGCCTGAAGCTTTCTTT
TRBV2,.,TRBJ1-2,.,CASSEGLGAIYGYTF,TGTGCCAGCAGTGAGGGTTTGGGGGCAATCTATGGCTACACCTTC
TRBV2,.,TRBJ2-1,TRBD2,CASRGGTSGGGEQFF,TGTGCCAGCAGGGGGGGGACTAGCGGGGGCGGTGAGCAGTTCTTC
TRBV6-5,once,TRBJ2-1,.,CASSYSRVYNEQFF,TGTGCCAGCAGTTACTCCAGGGTTTACAATGAGCAGTTCTTC
TRBV4-1,.,TRBJ2-5,TRBD2,CASGLAGAETQYF,TGCGCCAGCGGACTAGCGGGGGCAGAGACCCAGTACTTC
TRBV7-8,.,TRBJ1-5,.,CASSFLSEGVGNQPQHF,TGTGCCAGCAGCTTTCTGTCTGAGGGAGTTGGCAATCAGCCCCAGCATTTT
TRBV7-8,.,TRBJ2-1,TRBD2,CASSISGGRYNEQFF,TGTGCCAGCAGCATTAGCGGGGGGCGCTACAATGAGCAGTTCTTC
TRBV6-6,.,TRBJ2-7,TRBD2,CASRKVAGGMDEQYF,TGTGCCAGCAGAAAGGTCGCGGGGGGCATGGACGAGCAGTACTTC
TRBV29-1,.,TRBJ2-4,TRBD1,CSAFDRGKNIQYF,TGCAGCGCCTTCGACAGGGGAAAAAACATTCAGTACTTC
TRBV7-8,.,TRBJ2-6,.,CASSLEGGGSGANVLTF,TGTGCCAGCAGCTTAGAGGGTGGAGGTTCTGGGGCCAACGTCCTGACTTTC
TRBV5-6,.,TRBJ2-7,TRBD2,CASSPPGLAVSYEQYF,TGTGCCAGCAGCCCCCCTGGACTAGCGGTTTCCTACGAGCAGTACTTC
TRBV27,.,TRBJ1-5,TRBD1,CASRTGEGQPQHF,TGTGCCAGCAGGACAGGGGAGGGTCAGCCCCAGCATTTT
TRBV4-1,.,TRBJ2-2,TRBD1,CASSGDSNTGELFF,TGCGCCAGCAGCGGGGACAGTAACACCGGGGAGCTGTTTTTT
TRBV5-6,.,TRBJ2-7,.,CASSFRAPNSREQYF,TGTGCCAGCAGCTTTAGAGCCCCTAACAGTAGGGAGCAGTACTTC
TRBV5-1,once,TRBJ2-3,.,CASNYRVEYPDTQYF,TGCGCCAGCAACTACAGGGTAGAATATCCAGATACGCAGTATTTT
TRBV7-8,.,TRBJ2-3,.,CASSPYGRGSSDTQYF,TGTGCCAGCAGCCCCTATGGACGGGGGAGCTCAGATACGCAGTATTTT
TRBV7-2,.,TRBJ1-6,.,CASSPNLLEGSRSSPLHF,TGTGCCAGCAGCCCTAACCTCCTGGAGGGGTCAAGGAGTTCACCCCTCCACTTT
TRBV7-6,.,TRBJ2-7,.,CASSSSTVGYEQYF,TGTGCCAGCAGCTCTTCGACAGTAGGCTACGAGCAGTACTTC